This T cell receptor beta chain was sequenced in a study of T cell responses to AZD1222 COVID-19 vaccine. General observations from the study: Along spike, vaccine-associated CD4 TCRs were found throughout, with dominance at 160-218 and 743-854. There were mostly white British donors and more females than males, and clonal diversity was possibly underestimated.

Germline loops: CDR1 SGHTA, CDR2 FQGTGA. The CDR3 is 16 residues long. V was pared by 5 bases and J by 5 bases, with 14 bases of the junction left unmatched. Of note for this clone: Its antigen is as yet unknown.

The protocol was immunoSEQ multiplex PCR, while the TCRdb copy is restricted to in-frame clones and leaves out a portion. The sample lists about 110,000 clones; about 85% were seen once. This sequence originates from an adult who received the AZD1222 COVID-19 vaccine. The gene calls are TRBV7-3 and TRBJ1-2; 7 positions match TRBD1. The source was peripheral blood, collected 28 days after the second AZD1222 dose. CDR3 sequence reads: CASSPNSGQVGYGYTF. CDR3 coding DNA: TGTGCCAGCAGCCCCAACTCCGGACAGGTTGGGTATGGCTACACCTTC.